Each of the 23 T cell receptor beta chains below was sequenced from the same sample in a study of T cells in Graves' hyperthyroidism and ophthalmopathy. RNA transcripts gave rise to amplified TCR beta CDR3 regions. First-round RT-PCR targeting the TCR CDR3 was performed with the HTBI primer set. One entry per CDR3 protein, called by TCRdb with MiXCR from the multiplex PCR reads. The table has hundreds of thousands of distinct CDR3 sequences, approximately 15% seen once. The sequenced sample consisted of blood. The receptors stem from a woman between 50 and 59 years old with Graves' ophthalmopathy.

This clonotype was counted between two and nine times. The CDR3 loop is CASSLGQGITTNEKLFF. The CDR3 DNA follows: TGTGCCAGCAGCTTAGGACAGGGAATAACCACTAATGAAAAACTGTTTTTT. The chain recombines TRBV7-9 with TRBJ1-4, with TRBD1 matching 7 bases. The CDR3 is made up of 17 amino acids. Germline V gives CDR1 SEHNR, CDR2 FQNEAQ (reference sequence). Trimming took 1 base from V and 2 from J; bases not matched to a gene: 7. The variable domain in full, with the rest retrieved from reference TRBV7-9 and TRBJ1-4, is DTGVSQNPRHKITKRGQNVTFRCDPISEHNRLYWYRQTLGQGPEFLTYFQNEAQLEKSRLLSDRFSAERPKGSFSTLEIQRTEQGDSAMYLCASSLGQGITTNEKLFFGSGTQLSVL.

This clonotype was counted only a few times. The chain couples TRBV6-2 or TRBV6-3 to TRBJ2-7; 9 bases are a match to TRBD2. V gave up 6 bases and J gave up 0 bases; unmatched junction bases: 6. The CDR3 extends over 15 amino acids. Germline V CDR1 and CDR2: MNHEY, SVGEGT. The chain's CDR3 is CASRTLAGDSYEQYF. In nucleotides, the CDR3 is TGTGCCAGCAGGACTTTAGCGGGAGACTCCTACGAGCAGTACTTC.

This clonotype was recorded many times. This sequence joins TRBV28 and TRBJ2-7, with no clear D. This CDR3 is built from 15 residues. Germline CDR1 and CDR2: MDHEN and SYDVKM. V lost 3 bases to trimming and J lost 0 bases, with 12 bases between them. CDR3: CASSLVGLNSYEQYF. The CDR3 DNA reads TGTGCCAGCAGTTTGGTCGGGCTGAACTCCTACGAGCAGTACTTC.

There are a few counts of this clonotype. The chain has TRBV19 and TRBJ2-7; D ambiguous. V gave up 4 bases and J gave up 2 bases, with 15 bases separating them. The CDR3 has 15 residues. From germline, CDR1 is LNHDA and CDR2 SQIVND (reference sequence). CDR3 DNA: TGTGCCAGTAGTAAATACTCGAGACCGCCCTACGAGCAGTACTTC. Translating it yields CASSKYSRPPYEQYF.

There are a few counts of this clonotype. This chain links TRBV25-1 with TRBJ1-1, with a tentative D call TRBD1 (5 bases). Trimming removed 2 bases from V and 1 base from J, with 11 bases in between. This CDR3 is built from 15 residues. Germline V gives CDR1 MGHDK, CDR2 SYGVNS. CDR3 coding DNA: TGTGCCAGCAGTGAACGGGCAGGGTGGAACACTGAAGCTTTCTTT. It encodes CASSERAGWNTEAFF.

This clonotype was recorded a few times. The chain joins TRBV24-1 to TRBJ2-2, with unresolved D. Trimming shortened V by 5 bases and J by 5 bases, and 5 bases separated the two germline ends. The germline gives CDR1 KGHDR, CDR2 SFDVKD. The CDR3 is 12 amino acids. Here the CDR3 reads CATSGLTGELFF. The CDR3 nucleotides read TGTGCCACCAGTGGATTAACCGGGGAGCTGTTTTTT.

This clonotype was seen just once. V and J are TRBV2 and TRBJ1-5; TRBD1 agrees at 8 bases. The CDR3 sequence is 13 residues long. Trimming removed 7 bases from V and 6 bases from J; junction bases left unmatched: 5. Germline loops: CDR1 SNHLY, CDR2 FYNNEI. Here the CDR3 reads CASTGRGLQPQHF. The CDR3, as DNA: TGTGCCAGCACGGGCAGGGGGCTTCAGCCCCAGCATTTT.

This clonotype was observed many times. V is TRBV27 and J is TRBJ2-1; 13 nucleotides line up with TRBD2. V trimming: 4 bases; J trimming: 4 bases; junction bases outside the gene matches: 10. The length of the CDR3 is 18 residues. Germline V gene lookup returns CDR1 MNHEY and CDR2 SMNVEV (reference sequence). The CDR3 DNA reads TGTGCCAGCAGTTCCGGGACTAGCGGGACCAAAAGTTACAATGAGCAGTTCTTC. It yields the protein CASSSGTSGTKSYNEQFF.

This clonotype showed up just a few times. The chain combines TRBV2 with TRBJ1-1; no firm D call. CDR3 length: 14 residues. Trimming shortened V by 4 bases and J by 5 bases, and 14 bases separated the two germline ends. Germline V gene lookup returns CDR1 SNHLY and CDR2 FYNNEI. Here the CDR3 DNA reads TGTGCCAGCAGTGTTGCCCACGGGGAAACTGAAGCTTTCTTT. Its translation: CASSVAHGETEAFF.

This clonotype was observed a few times. This chain connects TRBV6-1 to TRBJ2-7, with TRBD2 matching 14 bases. The CDR3 has 16 amino acids. Germline assignment: CDR1 MNHNS and CDR2 SASEGT. Losses at the gene ends were 6 bases for V and 6 bases for J; bases not matched to a gene: 10. In DNA, the CDR3 is TGTGCCAGCAGGGACGGGACTAGCGGGAGTCTCGTCGAGCAGTACTTC. Protein: CASRDGTSGSLVEQYF.

In its sample, this clonotype was seen many times. The rearrangement uses TRBV28 and TRBJ1-2, with a possible D match to TRBD1 (6 bases). CDR3 size: 13 residues. Germline CDR1 reads MDHEN; CDR2 reads SYDVKM. V shed 7 bases and J shed 8 bases, with 17 bases lying between them. CDR3 loop: CASTDAGVGGYTF. CDR3 coding DNA: TGTGCCAGCACCGATGCAGGGGTGGGAGGCTACACCTTC.

This clonotype came up a few times. The chain combines TRBV7-2 with TRBJ2-1, with 14 bases that match TRBD2. V shed 3 bases and J 5 bases; nucleotides not matched to a gene: 3. This CDR3 spans 16 amino acids. Germline V CDR1 and CDR2: SGHTA, FQGNSA. The CDR3 reads CASSFGTSGSNNEQFF. In nucleotides, the CDR3 is TGTGCCAGCAGCTTCGGGACTAGCGGGAGCAACAATGAGCAGTTCTTC. The whole variable domain, filled in from reference TRBV7-2 and TRBJ2-1, reads GAGVSQSPSNKVTEKGKDVELRCDPISGHTALYWYRQSLGQGLEFLIYFQGNSAPDKSGLPSDRFSAERTGGSVSTLTIQRTQQEDSAVYLCASSFGTSGSNNEQFFGPGTRLTVL.

The V and J genes are TRBV11-1 and TRBJ1-4; no clear D. This CDR3 region has 15 residues. Trimming took off 5 bases at V and 3 bases at J, with 13 bases between the two ends. Germline lookup yields CDR1 SGHAT and CDR2 FQDESV (reference sequence). The CDR3 DNA is TGTGCCAGCAGCCCCGTAATTCGTTCTAATGAAAAACTGTTTTTT. Its protein product is CASSPVIRSNEKLFF.

Many counts were recorded for this clonotype. The V and J genes are TRBV30 and TRBJ1-2; TRBD1 agrees at 8 bases. Germline loops: CDR1 GTSNPN, CDR2 SVGIG (reference sequence). The V gene end was trimmed by 4 bases and the J gene end by 7 bases; junction bases not matched to a gene: 5. CDR3 size: 12 residues. CDR3 DNA sequence: TGTGCCTGGACAGGGGGCAGTGGTGGCTACACCTTC. Encoded protein: CAWTGGSGGYTF.

This clonotype appeared a few times. V is TRBV11-3 and J is TRBJ2-3, with TRBD1 matching over 8 bases. The CDR3 sequence is 16 residues long. Per the germline V gene, CDR1 is SGHNT and CDR2 is YENEEA. The junction had 13 bases not matched to a gene; V was cut back by 2 bases and J by 9 bases. The CDR3 region is CASSLRTTRTGHTQYF. In DNA, the CDR3 is TGTGCCAGCAGCTTAAGGACCACACGGACAGGGCACACGCAGTATTTT.

This clonotype was seen at least ten times. The chain joins TRBV10-3 to TRBJ2-7; the match to TRBD2 covers 12 bases. This CDR3 contains 14 residues. Unmatched junction bases numbered 8, after V lost 10 bases and J lost 4 bases. CDR1 ENHRY and CDR2 SYGVKD come from the germline V gene. The chain's CDR3 is CATAKGLAGYEQYF. The CDR3 bases are TGTGCCACAGCGAAAGGACTAGCGGGATACGAGCAGTACTTC.

This clonotype was detected ten times or more. The V and J genes are TRBV5-1 and TRBJ1-2; D is ambiguous. Deletions cut 4 bases from V and 4 bases from J, with 17 bases between. Germline assignment: CDR1 SGHRS and CDR2 YFSETQ. The CDR3 has 15 residues. For the CDR3, the DNA is TGCGCCAGCAGCCCGGAAGGAGATCTTGGCTATGGCTACACCTTC. Its translation: CASSPEGDLGYGYTF. Variable domain in full (rest from reference TRBV5-1 and TRBJ1-2): KAGVTQTPRYLIKTRGQQVTLSCSPISGHRSVSWYQQTPGQGLQFLFEYFSETQRNKGNFPGRFSGRQFSNSRSEMNVSTLELGDSALYLCASSPEGDLGYGYTFGSGTRLTVV.

This clonotype was recorded at least ten times. V gene TRBV6-1 combines with J gene TRBJ1-1; TRBD1 is a possible D gene (5 bases). The CDR3 is made up of 14 amino acids. Germline loops: CDR1 MNHNS, CDR2 SASEGT. Trimming stripped 6 bases from V and 7 bases from J, with 18 bases between. The CDR3, as DNA: TGTGCCAGCAGCATAAAACCAGGGATCGGTGAAGCTTTCTTT. Translating gives CASSIKPGIGEAFF.

This clonotype was counted ten times or more. The J gene is TRBJ1-3, the V gene TRBV12-3 or TRBV12-4; D remains ambiguous. Trimming removed 0 bases at V and 0 bases at J, with 9 bases between. CDR3 length: 16 residues. Here the CDR3 DNA reads TGTGCCAGCAGTTTAGCTCGATCCATCTCTGGAAACACCATATATTTT. It is translated as CASSLARSISGNTIYF.

In its sample, this clonotype was seen many times. This chain links TRBV27 with TRBJ2-7, with 7 bases that match TRBD2. This CDR3 has 13 amino acids. V was clipped by 8 bases and J by 3 bases; unmatched bases: 7. Germline values: CDR1 MNHEY, CDR2 SMNVEV (reference sequence). The CDR3 DNA is TGTGCCAGCGGACGGGGGGAGGACTACGAGCAGTACTTC. This translates into CASGRGEDYEQYF.

The V call is TRBV7-2, the J call TRBJ1-4, with D unresolved. The CDR3 has 15 amino acids. Germline assignment: CDR1 SGHTA and CDR2 FQGNSA. V was cut by 0 bases and J by 3 bases, with 8 bases left in between. The CDR3 DNA reads as TGTGCCAGCAGCTTAGCCGGCACAGCTAATGAAAAACTGTTTTTT. It translates to CASSLAGTANEKLFF.

The genes are TRBV14 and TRBJ2-1; 7 bases fit TRBD2. Trimming took 0 bases from V and 15 from J; bases not matched to a gene: 5. The CDR3 runs 12 residues. Germline V lookup: CDR1 SGHDN, CDR2 FVKESK. CDR3 coding DNA: TGTGCCAGCAGCCAAGACACGGGAGGCCGGTTCTTC. This codes for CASSQDTGGRFF.

V usage is TRBV28 and J usage is TRBJ2-7, with 8 positions matching TRBD2. Germline V gene lookup returns CDR1 MDHEN and CDR2 SYDVKM. The ends lost 6 bases at V and 4 bases at J; junction bases unmatched: 8. CDR3 length: 14 amino acids. CDR3 nucleotide sequence: TGTGCCAGCAGACCAATAGCGGGAAGGTACGAGCAGTACTTC. Translating gives CASRPIAGRYEQYF.